Following are 2 T cell receptor beta chains from one sample sequenced in a study of regulatory T cells. Findings and limits, study-wide: In CD3G-deficient patients, conventional CD4+ T cells were enriched for hydrophobic CDR3 residues at positions 6 and 7.

Antigens for these TCRs are unknown. Amplification used 52 TRBV primers and 13 TRBJ primers. This table comes from immunoSEQ multiplex PCR, and its TCRdb copy is limited to in-frame clones, with some not included. The sample consists of 20,000 to 25,000 clones, about 88% of them appearing once. Specimen: conventional CD4+ T cells sorted from blood. The receptor source for this set is a child younger than 18 with CD3G deficiency.

A single count supports this clone. The chain joins TRBV10-3 to TRBJ1-1, with TRBD1 matching 7 bases. The ends lost 10 bases at V and 1 base at J; junction bases unmatched: 9. Germline CDR1 is ENHRY and CDR2 is SYGVKD. The CDR3 runs 14 residues. The DNA for the CDR3 is TGTGCCAGCGAGAAGGGGACAGAGAACACTGAAGCTTTCTTT. It yields the protein CASEKGTENTEAFF.

The V gene is TRBV27, the J gene TRBJ2-2, with 11 bases that match TRBD2. The V gene's germline CDR1 is MNHEY and CDR2 SMNVEV (reference sequence). J was trimmed by 2 bases and V by 6 bases; bases with no gene match: 8. The CDR3 runs to 17 residues. CDR3 loop: CASSGTSGSPNTGELFF. CDR3 sequence (DNA): TGTGCCAGCAGCGGTACTAGCGGGAGCCCCAACACCGGGGAGCTGTTTTTT.